This T cell receptor beta chain was recovered during a study of T cells in Graves' hyperthyroidism and ophthalmopathy. Background on the study: Peripheral blood sampling occurred at initial diagnosis, before any treatment.

The table lists this clonotype with many counts. Its antigen remains unknown. The V gene's germline CDR1 is DFQATT and CDR2 SNEGSKA (reference sequence). The CDR3 is 17 amino acids. Unmatched junction bases numbered 13, after V lost 5 bases and J lost 0 bases. Overall study results and limits: Blood also contained most expanded thyroid clonotypes above 0.001.

RNA transcripts yielded amplified TCR beta CDR3 regions. When the TCR CDR3 underwent first-round RT-PCR, the HTBI primer set was used. TCRdb ran MiXCR on the multiplex PCR reads and lists one entry per CDR3 protein. The sample has some 440,000 distinct CDR3 sequences; 15% to 18% are singletons. The source of this sequence is a woman under 30 with Graves' hyperthyroidism. The V gene is TRBV20-1, the J gene TRBJ2-3, with TRBD2 identical over 8 bases. Sequencing used blood. The CDR3 DNA is TGCAGTGCTGGATCGGGACTAGGAATCACTAGCACAGATACGCAGTATTTT. This gives the protein CSAGSGLGITSTDTQYF.